This T cell receptor beta chain derives from a study of shared clonotypes between healthy human individuals (dated by TCRdb to 2020 to 2021). General notes on the study: The cohort included a few men and a couple of women between 18 and 49 years of age. Per donor, three plates each were used for CD4 naive and CD4 memory, two for CD8 naive, and one for CD8 memory. To increase sequencing depth and limit assay-specific biases, different laboratories used diverse techniques to prepare libraries and sequence TCR repertoires. The study deeply sequenced blood TCR repertoires of about 5 healthy adults to estimate repertoire size and the extent of clonotype sharing between individuals. Per donor, leukapheresis produced somewhere between about 0.9 and 9 billion PBMCs.

Concerning this clone itself: Its recognized antigen is unknown. No much larger clonotype is one base removed from it; base qualities were not supplied.

CD8 naive samples consisted of CD45RO-negative cells that were positively selected for CCR7, yielding a CD45RA+CCR7+ population without TemRA cells. Donors were healthy HIV-negative adults with no recently reported acute infections or vaccinations. Every donor was a Caucasian adult residing in Nashville, Tennessee, USA. Blood was collected by leukapheresis, and PBMCs were isolated by Ficoll-Histopaque density gradient centrifugation and then cryopreserved in liquid nitrogen vapor phase. Analytical flow cytometry was used to check the purity and quantity of every magnetically sorted T cell population. Genomic DNA was isolated from every sorted fraction and measured by UV absorbance on a Nanodrop 2000c. According to the germline V gene, CDR1 reads SGHAT and CDR2 reads FQNNGV. V is reduced by 3 bases and J by 2 bases, leaving a spacing of 11 bases between them. CDR3 length: 15 amino acids, cysteine to phenylalanine. The only DNA kept is the CDR3, 45 bases in frame from the first base.

The paper as a whole reports these results and caveats: Only blood was sampled, and tissue TCR repertoires likely differ from those in blood. Even with the large sequencing depth, rarefaction of the sorted-subset datasets indicated that sequencing was incomplete. Pairwise subsampling indicated that sequencing depth was expected to affect the degree of clonotype sharing among donors. When a handful of donors were compared, the shared fraction of clonotypes was 5% to 6.5% for naive CD4, roughly 3.4% for naive CD8, 2.3% for memory CD4, and about 0.36% for memory CD8. Estimated clonotype richness was generally larger for naive than for memory subsets. Because the study included only a small number of donors, the genetic and exposure-history diversity represented was limited. Compared with non-shared clonotypes, clonotypes shared by all four sorted-subset donors had higher generation probabilities.

Using the deep immunoSEQ assay, TCR CDR3 regions were amplified from genomic DNA by multiplex PCR. Extracted genomic DNA from each cell subset was distributed evenly across all wells of several immunoSEQ 96-well plates, and each plate was treated as a replicate. For sorted subsets, 150 to 200 ng genomic DNA, equal to 25,000 to 35,000 T cell genomes, was loaded into each replicate PCR. Purified libraries were quantified with a Qubit 3.0 fluorometer, sized on a Bioanalyzer 2100, and re-quantified with the KAPA Library Quantification kit. Every immunoSEQ 96-well plate was sequenced on a separate single-read 150-cycle Illumina NextSeq 550 flow cell. Under the source paper's analysis protocol: Because the immunoSEQ output included only junctional sequences and no quality scores, the filtering could not be the same as the filtering used for full-length reads. Sequences were annotated with PyIR, a Python wrapper for IgBLAST v1.9, using IMGT germline references to assign V/J genes and CDR3. Reads with weak V/J assignments (E-value above 1e-6), missing CDR3, stop codons, out-of-frame junctions, or ambiguous translated residues were removed. A V3J clonotype was defined by an identical inferred V gene, J gene, and CDR3 amino acid sequence. To compute the percentage overlap between repertoires, the number of shared unique clonotypes was divided by the size of the smaller repertoire. Richness of each repertoire was evaluated using RTK rarefaction, the Chao1 estimator, and Recon v2.1 estimates of unobserved clonotypes. For all TCRbeta clonotypes obtained by the gDNA method from a few donors, generation probabilities were computed with OLGA. The table comes from immuneACCESS by way of TCRdb, which keeps in-frame sequences with V and J called. Part of the clones is missing from these tables; in studies checked, under half for an unresolved V gene and the rest for unknown reasons. V and J calls and clone size follow that table, whereas D and trimming were derived from the DNA. In this sample the table shows about 2.1 million clones, about 93% of which occur a single time. The ten largest clones add up to more than 1.5% of the sample.

This sequence originates from a man between 18 and 29 years old in good health. Some clones in this sample may be carry-over from other donors' samples. This sequence uses TRBV11-2 and TRBJ2-4; no D gene can be assigned with confidence. The specimen sequenced was naive CD8+ T cells from PBMCs. Interpreted using the paper, the cell subset or site label stands for: CD45RA+CCR7+. At the DNA level, the sequence is TGTGCCAGCAGCTTGTCCCTGGGGACCAAAAACATTCAGTACTTC. This gives the protein CASSLSLGTKNIQYF.